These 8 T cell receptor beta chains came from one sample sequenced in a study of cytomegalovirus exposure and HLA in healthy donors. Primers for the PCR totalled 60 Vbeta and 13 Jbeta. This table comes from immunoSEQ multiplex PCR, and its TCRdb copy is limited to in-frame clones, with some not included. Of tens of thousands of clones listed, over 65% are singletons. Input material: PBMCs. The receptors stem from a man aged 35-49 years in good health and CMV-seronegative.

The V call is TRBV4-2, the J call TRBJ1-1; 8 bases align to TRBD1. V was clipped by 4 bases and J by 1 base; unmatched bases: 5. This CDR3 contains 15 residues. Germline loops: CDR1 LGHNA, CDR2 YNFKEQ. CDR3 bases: TGTGCCAGCAGCCTCCCCGGGACAGGGAACACTGAAGCTTTCTTT. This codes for CASSLPGTGNTEAFF.

The CDR3: CASSAFGRTPNREQFF. As DNA, the CDR3 is TGTGCCAGCAGTGCCTTTGGGCGCACTCCTAACCGTGAGCAGTTCTTC. The gene calls are TRBV6-1 and TRBJ2-1; no definite D call. The CDR3 length is 16 residues. V gave up 4 bases and J gave up 9 bases, with 22 bases separating them. Germline V gene sequence: CDR1 MNHNS, CDR2 SASEGT.

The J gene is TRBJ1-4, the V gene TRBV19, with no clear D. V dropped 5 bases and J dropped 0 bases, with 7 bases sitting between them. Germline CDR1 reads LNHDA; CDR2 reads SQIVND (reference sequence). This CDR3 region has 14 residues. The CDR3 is CASSLRSTNEKLFF. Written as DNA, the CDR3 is TGTGCCAGTAGTCTCCGGTCAACTAATGAAAAACTGTTTTTT.

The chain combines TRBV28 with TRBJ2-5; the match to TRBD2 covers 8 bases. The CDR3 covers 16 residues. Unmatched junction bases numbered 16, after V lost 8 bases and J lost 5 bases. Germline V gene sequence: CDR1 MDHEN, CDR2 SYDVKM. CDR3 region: CASQDRLARMRETQYF. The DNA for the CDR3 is TGTGCCAGCCAGGATAGACTAGCGAGGATGCGTGAGACCCAGTACTTC.

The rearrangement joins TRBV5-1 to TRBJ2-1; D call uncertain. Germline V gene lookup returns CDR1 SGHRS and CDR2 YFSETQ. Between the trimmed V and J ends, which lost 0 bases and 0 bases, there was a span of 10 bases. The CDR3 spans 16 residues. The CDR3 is CASSLGHRSSYNEQFF. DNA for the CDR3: TGCGCCAGCAGCTTGGGTCACCGGAGCTCCTACAATGAGCAGTTCTTC.

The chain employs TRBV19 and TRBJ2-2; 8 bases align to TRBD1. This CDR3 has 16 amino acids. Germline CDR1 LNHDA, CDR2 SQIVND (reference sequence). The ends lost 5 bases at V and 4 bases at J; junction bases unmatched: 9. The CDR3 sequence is CASSVQGGGGTGELFF. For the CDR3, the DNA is TGTGCCAGTAGTGTACAGGGGGGTGGTGGCACCGGGGAGCTGTTTTTT.

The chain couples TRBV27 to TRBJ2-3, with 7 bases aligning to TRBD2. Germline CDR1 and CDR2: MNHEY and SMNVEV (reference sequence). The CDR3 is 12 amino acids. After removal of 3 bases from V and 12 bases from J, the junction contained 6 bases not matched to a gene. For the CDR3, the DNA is TGTGCCAGCAGTTTGGGGGGGAGGTTTCAGTATTTT. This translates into CASSLGGRFQYF.

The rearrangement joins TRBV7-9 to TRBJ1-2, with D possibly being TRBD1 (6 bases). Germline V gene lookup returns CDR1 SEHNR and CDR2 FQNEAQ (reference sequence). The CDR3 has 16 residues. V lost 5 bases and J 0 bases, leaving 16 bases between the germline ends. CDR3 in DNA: TGTGCCAGCAGCCCGGACCAGGGGTACTCTAACTATGGCTACACCTTC. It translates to CASSPDQGYSNYGYTF.